This TCR beta chain comes out of a study of cytomegalovirus exposure and HLA in healthy donors. Background on the study: Of all 400 or so donors who were genotyped, roughly 81% belonged to the Caucasian-associated ancestry cluster. Study findings and constraints: Among TCR beta chains, those listed as cytomegalovirus-associated numbered about 150.

Primers included in the PCR were 60 Vbeta and 13 Jbeta primers. Produced via immunoSEQ multiplex PCR; TCRdb's table is partial and in-frame only. Here the sample table reports some 72,000 clones. Worth noting for this clone: Its antigen remains unknown.

CDR3 length: 11 amino acids. The germline gives CDR1 MNHEY, CDR2 SVGAGI. V was shortened by 6 bases and J by 7 bases, with 8 bases between the two germline ends. The chain combines TRBV6-5 with TRBJ2-3, with no clear D. Input material: PBMCs. The sequence derives from a boy aged 5 to 17 in good health and CMV-seronegative. CDR3 region: CASSDGYTQYF. In DNA, the CDR3 is TGTGCCAGCAGCGACGGGTATACGCAGTATTTT.